The text below deals with one T cell receptor (beta chain). The data were obtained in a study of blood T cell repertoires in COVID-19. For the study at large: PBMCs, B-cell-depleted T cells, or T cells provided the cDNA or gDNA that made up the material.

Original data processing: Amplification with reference gene primers provided the estimates of nucleated cell counts. Produced via immunoSEQ multiplex PCR; TCRdb's table is partial and in-frame only. V and J calls and clone size come straight from that table; D and trimming were deduced from the DNA. The sample records roughly 100,000 clones, approximately 84% being singletons. What was sequenced was peripheral blood. This clonotype originated in a human donor in a cohort sampled during active or convalescent COVID-19.

The chain's CDR3 is CASSYSAVYSNQPQHF. CDR3 DNA sequence: TGTGCCAGCAGTTACTCGGCGGTTTATAGCAATCAGCCCCAGCATTTT. V usage is TRBV6-2 or TRBV6-3 and J usage is TRBJ1-5; D is uncertain. In germline, CDR1 is MNHEY, CDR2 SVGEGT. CDR3 length equals 16 residues. V shed 0 bases and J shed 0 bases, with 9 bases lying between them.